The 8 T cell receptor beta chains in this list originate from one sample, sequenced in a study of cytomegalovirus exposure and HLA in healthy donors. The study ran its PCR with 60 Vbeta and 13 Jbeta primers. The table came from immunoSEQ multiplex PCR; TCRdb's copy has only in-frame clones and leaves some out. The table lists approximately 120,000 clones, 73% of them singletons, with roughly 8% in the top ten. The sample comprised PBMCs. These receptors came from a man in his forties in good health and CMV-seronegative.

This clone was seen a single time. The chain recombines TRBV4-2 with TRBJ2-1; D unclear. The V gene lost 2 bases and the J gene lost 5 bases, with 22 bases spanning the gap. This CDR3 region has 18 residues. CDR1 is LGHNA, CDR2 YNFKEQ, per germline. CDR3 region: CASSQQRSGQGDHNEQFF. The CDR3 nucleotides are TGTGCCAGCAGCCAACAGAGATCAGGCCAAGGCGACCACAATGAGCAGTTCTTC.

The rearrangement joins TRBV12-5 to TRBJ1-5; 9 bases map to TRBD1. J was trimmed by 1 base and V by 7 bases; bases with no gene match: 14. Germline V CDR1 and CDR2: LGHNT, FRNRAP. The CDR3 covers 18 residues. CDR3: CASDPGQGVGWSNQPQHF. The CDR3 DNA reads as TGTGCTAGTGACCCGGGACAGGGCGTCGGGTGGAGCAATCAGCCCCAGCATTTT.

The chain couples TRBV4-1 to TRBJ2-7, with D possibly matching TRBD2 (7 bases). Looked up from germline, CDR1 is MGHRA and CDR2 is YSYEKL. V was pared by 3 bases and J by 4 bases, with 16 bases between. CDR3 length: 15 residues. CDR3 coding DNA: TGCGCCAGCAGCCACCCCCCGGGGGGCCGGTACGAGCAGTACTTC. This sequence encodes CASSHPPGGRYEQYF.

The J gene is TRBJ1-5, the V gene TRBV7-2, with TRBD1 matching over 8 bases. Per the germline V gene, CDR1 is SGHTA and CDR2 is FQGNSA. V was pared by 5 bases and J by 4 bases, with 7 bases of the junction left unmatched. The CDR3 is 15 residues long. CDR3 DNA sequence: TGTGCCAGCAGCCCCGGGACAGGCGCAAATCAGCCCCAGCATTTT. Translation: CASSPGTGANQPQHF.

V usage is TRBV28 and J usage is TRBJ1-3; the D is unclear. This CDR3 region has 15 residues. CDR1 and CDR2 from the germline V gene are MDHEN and SYDVKM. V was cut by 5 bases and J by 1 base, with 12 bases left in between. CDR3: CASSPPRGSGNTIYF. The CDR3 region has the DNA TGTGCCAGCAGTCCCCCCCGGGGATCTGGAAACACCATATATTTT.

This chain joins TRBV7-9 and TRBJ2-2; possibly TRBD2 for D (5 bases). V was shortened by 11 bases and J by 4 bases, with 17 bases between the two germline ends. The germline gives CDR1 SEHNR, CDR2 FQNEAQ (reference sequence). The CDR3 sequence is 14 residues long. The CDR3 loop reads CAPARLTGTGELFF. DNA for the CDR3: TGTGCCCCCGCCCGACTAACGGGCACCGGGGAGCTGTTTTTT. Filled out from reference TRBV7-9 and TRBJ2-2, the complete variable domain reads DTGVSQNPRHKITKRGQNVTFRCDPISEHNRLYWYRQTLGQGPEFLTYFQNEAQLEKSRLLSDRFSAERPKGSFSTLEIQRTEQGDSAMYLCAPARLTGTGELFFGEGSRLTVL.

V and J are TRBV6-5 and TRBJ2-5, with 9 bases that match TRBD1. V dropped 6 bases and J dropped 5; count of bases not matched to a gene: 10. Looked up from germline, CDR1 is MNHEY and CDR2 is SVGAGI. This CDR3 has 15 amino acids. CDR3 region: CASRLTGQGQETQYF. CDR3 in DNA: TGTGCCAGCAGGTTGACGGGACAGGGTCAGGAGACCCAGTACTTC.

This clone was seen many times. This chain connects TRBV28 to TRBJ2-6; D unresolved. The length of the CDR3 is 15 residues. Trimming left V 2 bases short and J 0 bases short, with 5 bases between. The germline CDR1 and CDR2 sequences are MDHEN and SYDVKM. The DNA for the CDR3 is TGTGCCAGCAGTTTACACAACTCTGGGGCCAACGTCCTGACTTTC. This codes for CASSLHNSGANVLTF.